One T cell receptor (beta chain) is described in this entry. Its antigen remains unknown. Sequencing used immunoSEQ multiplex PCR; TCRdb keeps in-frame clones, though not all of them. The sample yields 29,000 or so clones, 70% to 75% seen once. V gave up 4 bases and J gave up 7 bases, with 14 bases separating them. Germline V gives CDR1 MDHEN, CDR2 SYDVKM. CDR3 length equals 14 residues. The entry originates in a study of PD-1 blockade in classical Hodgkin lymphoma. Findings and limits, study-wide: TCR diversity at baseline was reported to be reduced in newly diagnosed patients relative to healthy donors.

There was relapse after autologous stem cell transplantation in every patient, and there was variation in brentuximab vedotin exposure. The rearrangement joins TRBV28 to TRBJ2-4; D assignment may be TRBD1 or TRBD2 (5 bases each). This specimen was peripheral blood mononuclear cells (PBMCs), taken before the second cycle of nivolumab. The receptor's source is a human donor with classical Hodgkin lymphoma. The CDR3 sequence: CASSSGDPGNIQYF. The CDR3, as DNA: TGTGCCAGCAGTTCTGGGGACCCTGGGAACATTCAGTACTTC.